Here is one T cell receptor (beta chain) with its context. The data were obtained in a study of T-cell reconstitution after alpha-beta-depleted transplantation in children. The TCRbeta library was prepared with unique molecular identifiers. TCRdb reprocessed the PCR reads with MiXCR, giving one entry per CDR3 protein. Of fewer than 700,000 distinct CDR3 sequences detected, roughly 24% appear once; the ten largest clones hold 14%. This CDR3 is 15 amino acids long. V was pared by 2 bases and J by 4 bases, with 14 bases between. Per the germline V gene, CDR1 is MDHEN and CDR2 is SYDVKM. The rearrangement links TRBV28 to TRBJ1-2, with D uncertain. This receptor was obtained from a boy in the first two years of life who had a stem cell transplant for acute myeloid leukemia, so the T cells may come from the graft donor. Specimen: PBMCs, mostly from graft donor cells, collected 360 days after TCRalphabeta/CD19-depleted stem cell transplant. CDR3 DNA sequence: TGTGCCAGCAGTTTACTCCCACCCGGGAGCTATGGCTACACCTTC. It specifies CASSLLPPGSYGYTF.